This passage covers 5 T cell receptor beta chains from one sample sequenced in a study of cytomegalovirus exposure and HLA in healthy donors (dated by TCRdb to the late 2010s). The method was the immunoSEQ multiplex PCR assay. The multiplex PCR relied on a mix of 60 forward primers for TCR Vbeta segments and 13 reverse primers for TCR Jbeta segments. As stored in TCRdb, this immuneACCESS dataset retains in-frame rearrangements with V and J assigned. A fraction of the clones does not appear; measured against another copy, unresolved V genes explain less than half of the discrepancy, and the remainder lacks a known reason. For this sample the table gives over 150,000 clones, of which 75% to 90% were detected only once. The ten largest clones take up under 0.85% of the sample. The sequenced sample was PBMCs. These receptor sequences come from a boy between 10 and 17 years old in good health and CMV-seronegative.

This clone was recorded once. The rearrangement uses TRBV5-5 and TRBJ1-3; 10 nucleotides line up with TRBD1. This CDR3 has 15 amino acids. V shed 5 bases and J 4 bases; nucleotides not matched to a gene: 6. Germline-derived CDR1 and CDR2 are SGHKS and YYEKEE (reference sequence). This chain's CDR3 is CASSPGDRGGNTIYF. DNA of the CDR3: TGTGCCAGCAGTCCGGGGGACAGGGGAGGAAACACCATATATTTT.

This clone was recorded once. V and J are TRBV6-5 and TRBJ2-7; D remains unclear. Germline V gives CDR1 MNHEY, CDR2 SVGAGI. This CDR3 has 15 amino acids. V lost 0 bases to trimming and J lost 5 bases, with 14 bases between them. CDR3 in DNA: TGTGCCAGCAGTTACTCGCAATTCCGAGGCGACGAGCAGTACTTC. It translates to CASSYSQFRGDEQYF.

The V call is TRBV9, the J call TRBJ2-7; D ambiguous. The CDR3 has 15 residues. In germline, CDR1 is SGDLS, CDR2 YYNGEE. Between the trimmed V and J ends, which lost 0 bases and 3 bases, there was a span of 13 bases. The CDR3 loop reads CASSVAGRPNYEQYF. The CDR3 DNA follows: TGTGCCAGCAGCGTAGCAGGCCGGCCTAACTACGAGCAGTACTTC.

This chain uses TRBV9 with TRBJ1-2; 8 bases line up with TRBD1. Germline CDR1 and CDR2: SGDLS and YYNGEE. The CDR3 runs to 18 residues. Trimming cost V 0 bases and J 8 bases; bases outside gene matches: 18. The CDR3 DNA reads TGTGCCAGCAGCGTAGCCGTGGCAGGGGGCGCGGGAGCGGGAGGCTACACCTTC. It translates to CASSVAVAGGAGAGGYTF.

The DNA of the CDR3 is TGTGCCAGCAGCTCGCAGGGTGGAAAGTACAATGAGCAGTTCTTC. This translates into CASSSQGGKYNEQFF. The chain links TRBV13 to TRBJ2-1; possibly TRBD1 for D (5 bases). The CDR3 has 15 amino acids. Trimming shortened V by 4 bases and J by 4 bases, and 14 bases separated the two germline ends. Germline CDR1 reads PRHDT; CDR2 reads FYEKMQ (reference sequence).